Following are 27 T cell receptor beta chains from one sample sequenced in a study of T cell responses to AZD1222 COVID-19 vaccine. Profiling relied on immunoSEQ multiplex PCR, and the TCRdb table lists in-frame clones only, not all of them. Seen here are about 140,000 clones, approximately 92% observed once, and the top ten hold 3% to 4.5%. The material sequenced was peripheral blood, taken 28 days after the second AZD1222 dose. Source of these receptors: an adult who received the AZD1222 COVID-19 vaccine.

DNA of the CDR3: TGTGCCAGCAGCTTAGGATCAACTAATGAAAAACTGTTTTTT. The encoded protein is CASSLGSTNEKLFF. V and J are TRBV7-2 and TRBJ1-4; the D is unclear. Trimming removed 1 base at V and 0 bases at J, with 3 bases between. The V gene's germline CDR1 is SGHTA and CDR2 FQGNSA. This CDR3 region has 14 residues.

The rearrangement links TRBV5-4 to TRBJ2-7; possible D gene TRBD2, 6 bases. The V end was cut by 5 bases, the J end by 1 base, with 16 bases between. CDR1 SGHNT and CDR2 YYREEE come from the germline V gene (reference sequence). The CDR3 runs to 15 residues. The DNA for the CDR3 is TGTGCCAGCAGTCCCCCGGGACTTAGATCCTACGAGCAGTACTTC. It is translated as CASSPPGLRSYEQYF.

This chain connects TRBV10-3 to TRBJ1-3; possibly TRBD1 for D (5 bases). V lost 11 bases and J 3 bases, leaving 11 bases between the germline ends. The CDR3 spans 12 residues. CDR1 and CDR2 (germline): ENHRY, SYGVKD. CDR3 residues: CASGFFGNTIYF. Written as DNA, the CDR3 is TGTGCCTCAGGGTTTTTTGGAAACACCATATATTTT.

The rearrangement uses TRBV5-4 and TRBJ2-3; D may be TRBD1 (6 bases). V dropped 0 bases and J dropped 0 bases, with 11 bases sitting between them. The CDR3 is made up of 16 amino acids. The germline V gene has CDR1 SGHNT and CDR2 YYREEE (reference sequence). CDR3 loop: CASSLDWDTSTDTQYF. CDR3 nucleotide sequence: TGTGCCAGCAGCTTGGACTGGGACACCAGCACAGATACGCAGTATTTT.

The rearrangement uses TRBV27 and TRBJ2-7, with D maybe TRBD2 (6 bases). Germline V gene lookup returns CDR1 MNHEY and CDR2 SMNVEV (reference sequence). Trimming cost V 10 bases and J 3 bases, with 22 bases left between them. The CDR3 has 15 amino acids. As DNA, the CDR3 is TGTGCCACCGCAAGCCTAGCGCGAGCGCACTACGAGCAGTACTTC. Amino acid sequence: CATASLARAHYEQYF.

The rearrangement links TRBV4-1 to TRBJ2-1, with D possibly being TRBD2 (5 bases). The CDR3 has 15 amino acids. V gave up 0 bases and J gave up 8 bases, with 14 bases separating them. Per germline, CDR1 MGHRA and CDR2 YSYEKL. The CDR3 DNA follows: TGCGCCAGCAGCCAAGAACGAGGGAGTAATGATGAGCAGTTCTTC. This sequence encodes CASSQERGSNDEQFF.

In its sample, this clone was seen once. The gene calls are TRBV2 and TRBJ2-1, with D perhaps given as TRBD1 or TRBD2 (5 bases each). Trimming pared 2 bases from V and 13 bases from J, leaving 9 bases between. The CDR3 extends over 11 amino acids. In germline, CDR1 is SNHLY, CDR2 FYNNEI. The CDR3 nucleotides are TGTGCCAGCAGTGAAAGCTGGGACCAGTTCTTC. This translates into CASSESWDQFF.

The chain carries TRBV6-5 and TRBJ2-1; D may be TRBD1 or TRBD2 (5 bases each). Trimming cost V 7 bases and J 8 bases, with 18 bases left between them. CDR3 length: 14 amino acids. CDR1 is MNHEY, CDR2 SVGAGI, per germline. CDR3: CASKRVMGDDEQFF. The CDR3 DNA sequence: TGTGCCAGCAAACGGGTAATGGGGGACGATGAGCAGTTCTTC.

The chain has TRBV28 and TRBJ2-3; 8 nucleotides agree with TRBD2. This CDR3 contains 14 residues. Per the germline V gene, CDR1 is MDHEN and CDR2 is SYDVKM. Germline trimming cut 8 bases from V and 7 bases from J; bases unmatched to any gene: 11. The CDR3 loop is CASRRQREFNTQYF. The CDR3 DNA follows: TGTGCCAGCCGTCGACAGCGGGAGTTTAATACGCAGTATTTT.

As DNA, the CDR3 is TGTGCCAGCACCCCCTCGGGTCTATCCCTGAATGAGCAGTTCTTC. This sequence encodes CASTPSGLSLNEQFF. This rearrangement joins TRBV7-2 to TRBJ2-1; D is unresolved. CDR3 size: 15 residues. Germline V gives CDR1 SGHTA, CDR2 FQGNSA. Trimming took 7 bases from V and 7 from J, leaving 20 bases between them.

The chain employs TRBV28 and TRBJ2-7; possibly TRBD1 for D (5 bases). V was shortened by 7 bases and J by 4 bases, with 17 bases between the two germline ends. The V gene's germline CDR1 is MDHEN and CDR2 SYDVKM. The CDR3 is made up of 14 amino acids. CDR3 coding DNA: TGTGCCAGCATAGCAGGGCCGATGGGGTACGAGCAGTACTTC. Its translation is CASIAGPMGYEQYF.

The chain combines TRBV27 with TRBJ2-2; the D gene is possibly TRBD2 (6 bases). Germline values: CDR1 MNHEY, CDR2 SMNVEV (reference sequence). This CDR3 has 15 amino acids. V lost 4 bases and J lost 0, with 9 bases in between. CDR3 amino acids: CASSSGGANTGELFF. In DNA, the CDR3 is TGTGCCAGCAGTTCTGGCGGGGCGAACACCGGGGAGCTGTTTTTT.

The V gene is TRBV23-1, the J gene TRBJ2-6; 7 bases match TRBD1. TRBV23-1 counts as an open reading frame of uncertain function. V was clipped by 3 bases and J by 1 base; unmatched bases: 9. The CDR3 consists of 18 residues. The CDR3 nucleotides are TGCGCCAGCAGTCATCGACAGGGCGATTGTTCTGGGGCCAACGTCCTGACTTTC. Translating it yields CASSHRQGDCSGANVLTF.

This chain connects TRBV5-1 to TRBJ1-5; D gene uncertain. The V end lost 0 bases, the J end lost 5 bases, and 9 bases lay between the germline ends. The CDR3 length is 14 residues. Germline V gene data show CDR1 as SGHRS and CDR2 as YFSETQ. CDR3 residues: CASSLGGRDQPQHF. The CDR3 DNA sequence: TGCGCCAGCAGCTTGGGAGGGAGGGATCAGCCCCAGCATTTT.

This sequence joins TRBV27 and TRBJ2-7, with 7 bases identical to TRBD1. This CDR3 is 15 amino acids long. The germline V gene encodes CDR1 MNHEY and CDR2 SMNVEV (reference sequence). The ends lost 8 bases at V and 2 bases at J; junction bases unmatched: 12. DNA for the CDR3: TGTGCCAGCGCAACCTTCGGGACAGCCGCCTACGAGCAGTACTTC. Translating it yields CASATFGTAAYEQYF.

The rearrangement links TRBV6-5 to TRBJ2-1; possibly TRBD2 for D (7 bases). This CDR3 spans 15 amino acids. Trimming took off 6 bases at V and 6 bases at J, with 18 bases between the two ends. Per the germline V gene, CDR1 is MNHEY and CDR2 is SVGAGI. The CDR3: CASSRRGPGGNEQFF. The CDR3 DNA reads as TGTGCCAGCAGCAGGCGGGGGCCCGGGGGCAATGAGCAGTTCTTC.

J is TRBJ2-7 and V is TRBV28; D might be TRBD2 (6 bases). The CDR3 covers 12 residues. The germline V and J ends were trimmed by 4 bases and 5 bases, with 9 bases remaining between them. CDR1 and CDR2 (germline): MDHEN, SYDVKM. This chain's CDR3 is CASSSGVHEQYF. In DNA form, the CDR3 reads TGTGCCAGCAGTTCGGGGGTCCACGAGCAGTACTTC. Together with reference TRBV28 and TRBJ2-7, the CDR3 gives the full variable domain: DVKVTQSSRYLVKRTGEKVFLECVQDMDHENMFWYRQDPGLGLRLIYFSYDVKMKEKGDIPEGYSVSREKKERFSLILESASTNQTSMYLCASSSGVHEQYFGPGTRLTVT.

This sequence joins TRBV28 and TRBJ2-7, with 8 bases fitting TRBD2. The CDR3 is 15 amino acids. Losses at the gene ends were 6 bases for V and 7 bases for J; bases not matched to a gene: 14. Germline V gene sequence: CDR1 MDHEN, CDR2 SYDVKM. This chain's CDR3 is CASSGGRAGAGEQYF. As DNA, the CDR3 is TGTGCCAGCAGCGGAGGGAGAGCGGGAGCTGGGGAGCAGTACTTC.

V and J are TRBV18 and TRBJ2-5, with TRBD1 identical over 8 bases. V lost 3 bases to trimming and J lost 3 bases; unmatched junction nucleotides: 3. The germline V gene has CDR1 KGHSH and CDR2 LQKENI. CDR3 size: 14 residues. The CDR3 is CASSPQTGEETQYF. The CDR3 DNA reads TGTGCCAGCTCACCCCAGACAGGGGAAGAGACCCAGTACTTC.

Remarks on this clone: This same CDR3 is encoded by further DNA sequences in the sample. This rearrangement joins TRBV9 to TRBJ1-2; D may be TRBD1 (5 bases). Trimming removed 2 bases from V and 8 bases from J, with 13 bases in between. This CDR3 has 13 amino acids. Germline-derived CDR1 and CDR2 are SGDLS and YYNGEE. CDR3 in DNA: TGTGCCAGCAGCGTGGGGCCCGGCGACGGCTACACCTTC. Residues: CASSVGPGDGYTF.

The chain employs TRBV19 and TRBJ1-6; D possibly corresponds to TRBD1 (5 bases). This CDR3 contains 11 residues. CDR1 and CDR2 (germline): LNHDA, SQIVND (reference sequence). V was shortened by 8 bases and J by 9 bases, with 8 bases between the two germline ends. CDR3 nucleotide sequence: TGTGCCAGTGGGGGACGTTCACCCCTCCACTTT. This codes for CASGGRSPLHF.

The rearrangement joins TRBV11-2 to TRBJ1-1; 10 nucleotides match TRBD1. Trimming removed 3 bases from V and 5 bases from J; junction bases left unmatched: 0. The CDR3 runs to 13 residues. Germline V CDR1 and CDR2: SGHAT, FQNNGV. The CDR3 region has the DNA TGTGCCAGCAGCTTGGGACAGGGGACTGAAGCTTTCTTT. As protein: CASSLGQGTEAFF.

The chain combines TRBV6-2 or TRBV6-3 with TRBJ1-1; D is perhaps TRBD1 (5 bases). The CDR3 sequence is 14 residues long. Germline loops: CDR1 MNHEY, CDR2 SVGEGT. The V gene lost 6 bases and the J gene lost 3 bases, with 14 bases spanning the gap. The CDR3 DNA sequence: TGTGCCAGCAGCCCTCGGCAGGGTTACACTGAAGCTTTCTTT. Translating it yields CASSPRQGYTEAFF.

The chain recombines TRBV7-2 with TRBJ2-3; the D is unclear. The germline V gene has CDR1 SGHTA and CDR2 FQGNSA. The germline V and J ends were trimmed by 3 bases and 2 bases, with 6 bases remaining between them. The CDR3 length is 13 residues. In DNA form, the CDR3 reads TGTGCCAGCAGCTTTAAGCACACAGATACGCAGTATTTT. The encoded protein is CASSFKHTDTQYF.

The V gene is TRBV3-1 (or the pseudogene TRBV3-2), the J gene TRBJ2-3; the D gene is possibly TRBD2 (6 bases). There are 16 residues in the CDR3. Trimming pared 2 bases from V and 1 base from J, leaving 13 bases between. The germline V gene encodes CDR1 LGHDT and CDR2 YNNKEL (reference sequence). This chain's CDR3 is CASSQRGSGRTDTQYF. Here the CDR3 DNA reads TGTGCCAGCAGCCAACGTGGCAGCGGGCGCACAGATACGCAGTATTTT.

The chain employs TRBV5-1 and TRBJ2-3; the match to TRBD2 covers 9 bases. There are 15 residues in the CDR3. V was clipped by 2 bases and J by 0 bases; unmatched bases: 1. Per germline, CDR1 SGHRS and CDR2 YFSETQ. The CDR3 sequence: CASSFGTSSTDTQYF. The CDR3 DNA follows: TGCGCCAGCAGCTTTGGGACTAGCAGCACAGATACGCAGTATTTT. The full variable domain, completed using reference TRBV5-1 and TRBJ2-3, is KAGVTQTPRYLIKTRGQQVTLSCSPISGHRSVSWYQQTPGQGLQFLFEYFSETQRNKGNFPGRFSGRQFSNSRSEMNVSTLELGDSALYLCASSFGTSSTDTQYFGPGTRLTVL.

The rearrangement uses TRBV27 and TRBJ2-7, with 9 bases fitting TRBD2. Germline values: CDR1 MNHEY, CDR2 SMNVEV (reference sequence). V was clipped by 6 bases and J by 4 bases; unmatched bases: 13. The CDR3 consists of 16 residues. The CDR3 loop reads CASSFRGGGGAYEQYF. The CDR3 bases are TGTGCCAGCAGCTTCCGGGGCGGGGGGGGCGCGTACGAGCAGTACTTC.